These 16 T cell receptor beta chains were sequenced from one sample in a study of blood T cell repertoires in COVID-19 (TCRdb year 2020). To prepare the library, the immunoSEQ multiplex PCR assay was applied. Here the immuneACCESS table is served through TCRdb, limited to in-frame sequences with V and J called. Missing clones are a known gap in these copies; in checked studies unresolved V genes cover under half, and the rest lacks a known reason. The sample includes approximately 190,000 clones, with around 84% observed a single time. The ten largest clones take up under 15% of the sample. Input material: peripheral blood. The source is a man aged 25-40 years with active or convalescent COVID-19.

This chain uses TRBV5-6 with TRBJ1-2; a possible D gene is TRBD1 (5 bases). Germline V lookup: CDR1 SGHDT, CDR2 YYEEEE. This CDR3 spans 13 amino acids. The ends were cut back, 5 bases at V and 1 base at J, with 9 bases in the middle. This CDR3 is CASSTGVNYGYTF. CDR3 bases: TGTGCCAGCAGTACAGGCGTTAACTATGGCTACACCTTC.

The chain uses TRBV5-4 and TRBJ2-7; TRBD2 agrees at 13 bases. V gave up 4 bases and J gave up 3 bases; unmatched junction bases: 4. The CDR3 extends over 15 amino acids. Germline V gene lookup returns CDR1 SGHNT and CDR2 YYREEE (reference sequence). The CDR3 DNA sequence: TGTGCCAGCAGCCCCGGGACTAGCGGGATCTACGAGCAGTACTTC. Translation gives CASSPGTSGIYEQYF.

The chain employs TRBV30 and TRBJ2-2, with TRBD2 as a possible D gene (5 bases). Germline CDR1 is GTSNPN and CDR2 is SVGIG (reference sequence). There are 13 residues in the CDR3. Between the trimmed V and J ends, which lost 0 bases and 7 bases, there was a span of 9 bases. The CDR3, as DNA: TGTGCCTGGAGTGTACGGAGCGGCGGGGAGCTGTTTTTT. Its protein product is CAWSVRSGGELFF. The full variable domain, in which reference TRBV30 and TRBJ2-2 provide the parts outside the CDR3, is SQTIHQWPATLVQPVGSPLSLECTVEGTSNPNLYWYRQAAGRGLQLLFYSVGIGQISSEVPQNLSASRPQDRQFILSSKKLLLSDSGFYLCAWSVRSGGELFFGEGSRLTVL.

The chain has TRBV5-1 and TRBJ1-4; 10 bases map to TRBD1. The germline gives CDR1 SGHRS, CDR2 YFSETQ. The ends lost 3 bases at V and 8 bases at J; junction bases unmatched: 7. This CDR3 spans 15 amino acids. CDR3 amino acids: CASSYGQGGREKLFF. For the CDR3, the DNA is TGCGCCAGCAGCTACGGACAGGGGGGACGAGAAAAACTGTTTTTT.

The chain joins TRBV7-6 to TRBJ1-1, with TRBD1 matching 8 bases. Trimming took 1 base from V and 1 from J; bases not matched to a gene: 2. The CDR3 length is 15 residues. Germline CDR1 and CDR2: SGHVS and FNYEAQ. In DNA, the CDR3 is TGTGCCAGCAGCTTAGGGGACAGGTGGAACACTGAAGCTTTCTTT. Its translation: CASSLGDRWNTEAFF.

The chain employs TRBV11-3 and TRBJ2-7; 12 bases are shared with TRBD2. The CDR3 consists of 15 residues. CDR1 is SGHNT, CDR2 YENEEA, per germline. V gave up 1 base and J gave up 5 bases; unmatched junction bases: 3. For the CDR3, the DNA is TGTGCCAGCAGCTTAGGGTGGACTAGCGGGGACGAGCAGTACTTC. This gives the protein CASSLGWTSGDEQYF.

The CDR3 loop reads CAWSVLESPLHF. Here the CDR3 DNA reads TGTGCCTGGAGTGTACTCGAATCACCCCTCCACTTT. The J gene is TRBJ1-6, the V gene TRBV30; no reliable D call. V was trimmed by 0 bases and J by 10 bases, leaving 7 bases between them. The CDR3 is 12 residues long. The germline gives CDR1 GTSNPN, CDR2 SVGIG (reference sequence).

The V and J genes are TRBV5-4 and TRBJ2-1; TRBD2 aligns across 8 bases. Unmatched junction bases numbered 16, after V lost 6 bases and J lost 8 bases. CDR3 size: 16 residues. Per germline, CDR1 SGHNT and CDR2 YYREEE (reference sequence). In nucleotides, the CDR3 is TGTGCCAGCATCAATAGGGGGAGCGGGAGAGGCGATGAGCAGTTCTTC. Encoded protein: CASINRGSGRGDEQFF. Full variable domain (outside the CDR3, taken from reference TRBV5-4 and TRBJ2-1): ETGVTQSPTHLIKTRGQQVTLRCSSQSGHNTVSWYQQALGQGPQFIFQYYREEENGRGNFPPRFSGLQFPNYSSELNVNALELDDSALYLCASINRGSGRGDEQFFGPGTRLTVL.

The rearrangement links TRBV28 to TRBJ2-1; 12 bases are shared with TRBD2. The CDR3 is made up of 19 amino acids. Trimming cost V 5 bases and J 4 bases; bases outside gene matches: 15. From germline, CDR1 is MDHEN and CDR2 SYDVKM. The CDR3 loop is CASSPRETSGGFSYNEQFF. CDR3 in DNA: TGTGCCAGCAGTCCCAGGGAGACTAGCGGGGGATTTTCTTACAATGAGCAGTTCTTC.

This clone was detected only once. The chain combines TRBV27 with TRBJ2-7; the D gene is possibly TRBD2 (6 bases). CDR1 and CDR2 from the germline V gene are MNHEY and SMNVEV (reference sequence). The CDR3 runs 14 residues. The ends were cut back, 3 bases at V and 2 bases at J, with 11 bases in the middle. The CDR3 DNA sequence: TGTGCCAGCAGTTTTGGGGGAGGACCCTACGAGCAGTACTTC. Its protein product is CASSFGGGPYEQYF.

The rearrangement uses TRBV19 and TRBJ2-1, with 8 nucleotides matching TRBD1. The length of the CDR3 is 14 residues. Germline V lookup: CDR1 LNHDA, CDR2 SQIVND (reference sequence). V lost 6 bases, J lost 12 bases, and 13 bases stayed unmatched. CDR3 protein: CASSPSLQGAMQFF. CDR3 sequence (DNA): TGTGCCAGTAGCCCATCCCTTCAGGGGGCAATGCAGTTCTTC.

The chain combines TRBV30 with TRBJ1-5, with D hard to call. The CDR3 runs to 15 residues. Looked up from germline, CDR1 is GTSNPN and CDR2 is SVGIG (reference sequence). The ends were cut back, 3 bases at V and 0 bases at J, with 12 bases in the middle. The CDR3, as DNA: TGTGCCTGGAGGCCAGGTAGGAATAGCAATCAGCCCCAGCATTTT. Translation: CAWRPGRNSNQPQHF.

The CDR3 sequence is CASSLANRNTEAFF. CDR3 sequence (DNA): TGTGCCAGCAGTCTCGCTAATAGGAACACTGAAGCTTTCTTT. The chain uses TRBV27 and TRBJ1-1; D ambiguous. CDR3 length equals 14 residues. From germline, CDR1 is MNHEY and CDR2 SMNVEV (reference sequence). Trimming left V 5 bases short and J 1 base short, with 11 bases between.

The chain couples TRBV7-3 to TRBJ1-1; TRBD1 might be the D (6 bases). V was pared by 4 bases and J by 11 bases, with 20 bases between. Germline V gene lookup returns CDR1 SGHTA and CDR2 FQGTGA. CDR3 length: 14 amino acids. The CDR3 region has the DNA TGTGCCAGCAGCTCCGGATTCGCGGGGGCGAAGGCTTTCTTT. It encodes CASSSGFAGAKAFF.

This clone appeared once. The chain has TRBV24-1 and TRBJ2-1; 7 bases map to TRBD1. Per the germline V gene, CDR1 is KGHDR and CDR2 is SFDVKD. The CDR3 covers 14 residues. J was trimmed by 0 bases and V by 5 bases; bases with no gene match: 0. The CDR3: CATSGDSSYNEQFF. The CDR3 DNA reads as TGTGCCACCAGTGGGGACAGCTCCTACAATGAGCAGTTCTTC.

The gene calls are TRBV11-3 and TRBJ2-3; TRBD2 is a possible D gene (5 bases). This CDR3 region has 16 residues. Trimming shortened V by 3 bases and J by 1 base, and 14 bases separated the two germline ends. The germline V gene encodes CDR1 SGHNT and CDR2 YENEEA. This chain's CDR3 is CASSFRGKVGTDTQYF. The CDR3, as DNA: TGTGCCAGCAGCTTCCGAGGGAAGGTGGGCACAGATACGCAGTATTTT.